The 3 T cell receptor beta chains in this list originate from one sample, sequenced in a study of blood T cell repertoires in COVID-19. The table came from immunoSEQ multiplex PCR; TCRdb's copy has only in-frame clones and leaves some out. The table records 330,000 or so clones, over 80% of them present only once. Specimen: peripheral blood. The receptors were sampled from a young man with COVID-19, enrolled during active disease.

About this clone: Other DNA sequences in the same sample also yield this CDR3. Here the CDR3 DNA reads TGTGCCAGCAGCGTAGGAGGGGGGGGCTACGAGCAGTACTTC. This codes for CASSVGGGGYEQYF. V gene TRBV9 combines with J gene TRBJ2-7, with a weak D call TRBD2 (7 bases). The CDR3 has 14 amino acids. V lost 0 bases, J lost 3 bases, and 10 bases lay in between. The germline V gene has CDR1 SGDLS and CDR2 YYNGEE.

This clone is a singleton in its sample. The chain carries TRBV18 and TRBJ1-1, with a tentative D call TRBD1 (6 bases). V was shortened by 0 bases and J by 5 bases, with 10 bases between the two germline ends. The CDR3 has 14 amino acids. Germline lookup yields CDR1 KGHSH and CDR2 LQKENI. For the CDR3, the DNA is TGTGCCAGCTCACCACCGGGCAGGGGAACTGAAGCTTTCTTT. Encoded protein: CASSPPGRGTEAFF. The variable domain in full, with the rest retrieved from reference TRBV18 and TRBJ1-1, is NAGVMQNPRHLVRRRGQEARLRCSPMKGHSHVYWYRQLPEEGLKFMVYLQKENIIDESGMPKERFSAEFPKEGPSILRIQQVVRGDSAAYFCASSPPGRGTEAFFGQGTRLTVV.

The rearrangement links TRBV7-9 to TRBJ1-1; TRBD1 is a possible D gene (5 bases). Germline-derived CDR1 and CDR2 are SEHNR and FQNEAQ (reference sequence). V lost 1 base and J lost 5, with 17 bases in between. This CDR3 comprises 16 residues. DNA for the CDR3: TGTGCCAGCAGCTTAGAGGGGCCCGTGGGGGGGACTGAAGCTTTCTTT. Translated, it gives CASSLEGPVGGTEAFF.